Below, 28 T cell receptor beta chains from the same sample are listed, as sequenced in a study of blood T cell repertoires in COVID-19. TCRdb's table, derived via immunoSEQ multiplex PCR, lists solely in-frame clones and lacks some. This sample has about 280,000 clones, with 82% found just once. Source material: PBMCs or T cells enriched from blood (not recorded which). The receptors were gathered from a man aged 35 to 55 who had been exposed to COVID-19.

The chain has TRBV19 and TRBJ1-6, with 7 bases aligning to TRBD1. Germline assignment: CDR1 LNHDA and CDR2 SQIVND (reference sequence). Unmatched junction bases numbered 11, after V lost 5 bases and J lost 10 bases. The CDR3 spans 15 residues. The chain's CDR3 is CASSGLRTGRSPLHF. For the CDR3, the DNA is TGTGCCAGTAGTGGGTTAAGGACAGGCCGGTCACCCCTCCACTTT. The whole variable domain, remainder taken from reference TRBV19 and TRBJ1-6, is DGGITQSPKYLFRKEGQNVTLSCEQNLNHDAMYWYRQDPGQGLRLIYYSQIVNDFQKGDIAEGYSVSREKKESFPLTVTSAQKNPTAFYLCASSGLRTGRSPLHFGNGTRLTVT.

This chain connects TRBV11-2 to TRBJ2-7, with 8 nucleotides matching TRBD2. Germline trimming cut 5 bases from V and 6 bases from J; bases unmatched to any gene: 12. Germline CDR1 reads SGHAT; CDR2 reads FQNNGV. The CDR3 covers 15 residues. CDR3 nucleotides: TGTGCCAGCAGCCCCCTCATGGCGGGAGGACTCGAGCAGTACTTC. It is translated as CASSPLMAGGLEQYF.

This clone was detected many times. V and J are TRBV7-9 and TRBJ2-7; D possibly corresponds to TRBD1 (8 bases). Germline V gene sequence: CDR1 SEHNR, CDR2 FQNEAQ (reference sequence). V was pared by 4 bases and J by 4 bases, with 14 bases between. The CDR3 has 14 amino acids. The CDR3 DNA reads TGTGCCAGCAGCTATGGACAGGGAGGGTACGAGCAGTACTTC. It is translated as CASSYGQGGYEQYF.

This clone occurred once. This rearrangement joins TRBV11-2 to TRBJ2-5; 8 nucleotides agree with TRBD2. The V segment lost 6 bases and the J segment 1 base; nucleotides outside the gene matches: 1. Germline CDR1 SGHAT, CDR2 FQNNGV. The CDR3 extends over 13 amino acids. The CDR3 bases are TGTGCCAGCAGAGGACTAGCCCAAGAGACCCAGTACTTC. Amino acid sequence: CASRGLAQETQYF.

V and J are TRBV7-9 and TRBJ2-3, with TRBD2 matching 12 bases. V shed 1 base and J 1 base; nucleotides not matched to a gene: 6. Germline lookup yields CDR1 SEHNR and CDR2 FQNEAQ (reference sequence). The CDR3 length is 18 residues. The CDR3 spells CASSLEWGLAGRTDTQYF. The CDR3 region has the DNA TGTGCCAGCAGCTTAGAGTGGGGACTAGCGGGCCGCACAGATACGCAGTATTTT.

This clone was counted once. The chain joins TRBV11-2 to TRBJ2-7; D gene unclear. V dropped 2 bases and J dropped 7 bases, with 6 bases sitting between them. CDR3 length: 11 residues. In germline, CDR1 is SGHAT, CDR2 FQNNGV. The CDR3 reads CASSLQREQYF. In DNA form, the CDR3 reads TGTGCCAGCAGCTTACAACGGGAGCAGTACTTC. Full variable domain (remainder filled in from reference TRBV11-2 and TRBJ2-7): EAGVAQSPRYKIIEKRQSVAFWCNPISGHATLYWYQQILGQGPKLLIQFQNNGVVDDSQLPKDRFSAERLKGVDSTLKIQPAKLEDSAVYLCASSLQREQYFGPGTRLTVT.

The rearrangement links TRBV6-5 to TRBJ2-7; D not certain. This CDR3 contains 14 residues. Deletions cut 6 bases from V and 1 base from J, with 13 bases between. Germline CDR1 and CDR2: MNHEY and SVGAGI. CDR3 residues: CASSLRLSSYEQYF. CDR3 bases: TGTGCCAGCAGCCTGAGACTTTCATCCTACGAGCAGTACTTC.

The chain couples TRBV3-1 (or the pseudogene TRBV3-2) to TRBJ1-1; 7 bases align to TRBD1. Per the germline V gene, CDR1 is LGHDT and CDR2 is YNNKEL (reference sequence). The CDR3 is 12 amino acids. V was clipped by 3 bases and J by 9 bases; unmatched bases: 4. The CDR3 sequence: CASSQRQGKAFF. CDR3 nucleotides: TGTGCCAGCAGCCAGAGACAGGGTAAAGCTTTCTTT.

This chain links TRBV7-9 with TRBJ1-3; the D is unclear. V was clipped by 5 bases and J by 0 bases, with 14 bases between them. This CDR3 is built from 16 residues. Germline assignment: CDR1 SEHNR and CDR2 FQNEAQ (reference sequence). This chain's CDR3 is CASSPYTGASGNTIYF. CDR3 sequence (DNA): TGTGCCAGCAGCCCTTATACGGGAGCCTCTGGAAACACCATATATTTT.

The V and J genes are TRBV5-1 and TRBJ1-4, with D perhaps matching TRBD1 (6 bases). V gave up 1 base and J gave up 4 bases, with 11 bases separating them. CDR1 SGHRS and CDR2 YFSETQ come from the germline V gene. This CDR3 has 15 residues. DNA for the CDR3: TGCGCCAGCAGCTTGTCGGGGGGCGGTAATGAAAAACTGTTTTTT. Protein sequence: CASSLSGGGNEKLFF.

This rearrangement joins TRBV30 to TRBJ2-5; possible D gene TRBD2, 5 bases. Trimming removed 3 bases at V and 3 bases at J, with 5 bases between. This CDR3 has 11 residues. The germline CDR1 and CDR2 sequences are GTSNPN and SVGIG (reference sequence). CDR3: CAWSGKETQYF. The CDR3 DNA follows: TGTGCCTGGAGCGGGAAAGAGACCCAGTACTTC.

This clone showed up just once. The V gene is TRBV30, the J gene TRBJ2-7, with TRBD1 as a possible D gene (6 bases). This CDR3 has 14 amino acids. Germline assignment: CDR1 GTSNPN and CDR2 SVGIG (reference sequence). V was shortened by 1 base and J by 3 bases, with 13 bases between the two germline ends. This CDR3 reads CAWSGQGNFYEQYF. The CDR3 nucleotides read TGTGCCTGGAGTGGTCAGGGGAATTTCTACGAGCAGTACTTC.

V usage is TRBV7-9 and J usage is TRBJ2-3; 9 bases fit TRBD1. The CDR3 covers 13 residues. Germline assignment: CDR1 SEHNR and CDR2 FQNEAQ (reference sequence). Losses at the gene ends were 9 bases for V and 4 bases for J; bases not matched to a gene: 5. CDR3 loop: CASRQGGPDTQYF. The CDR3 DNA follows: TGTGCCAGTAGACAGGGGGGCCCAGATACGCAGTATTTT.

This chain connects TRBV18 to TRBJ2-1, with 15 bases lining up with TRBD2. This CDR3 spans 15 amino acids. The V gene's germline CDR1 is KGHSH and CDR2 LQKENI. With 5 bases clipped from V and 7 bases from J, the junction kept 3 bases outside the gene matches. In nucleotides, the CDR3 is TGTGCCAGCTCATCCGGGACTAGCGGGAGGAATGAGCAGTTCTTC. Protein sequence: CASSSGTSGRNEQFF.

This clone appeared a few times. The chain couples TRBV19 to TRBJ2-2; TRBD2 matches 7 bases. The ends lost 4 bases at V and 6 bases at J; junction bases unmatched: 5. The germline CDR1 and CDR2 sequences are LNHDA and SQIVND (reference sequence). The CDR3 is made up of 14 amino acids. CDR3 residues: CASSSGSRAGELFF. In nucleotides, the CDR3 is TGTGCCAGTAGTAGCGGGAGTAGGGCCGGGGAGCTGTTTTTT.

The chain recombines TRBV9 with TRBJ2-5; D ambiguous. CDR1 and CDR2 from the germline V gene are SGDLS and YYNGEE. This CDR3 contains 14 residues. V was trimmed by 4 bases and J by 5 bases, leaving 15 bases between them. The CDR3 loop reads CASSPPGWRETQYF. As DNA, the CDR3 is TGTGCCAGCAGCCCCCCCGGGTGGCGGGAGACCCAGTACTTC. The full variable domain, rest sourced from reference TRBV9 and TRBJ2-5, is DSGVTQTPKHLITATGQRVTLRCSPRSGDLSVYWYQQSLDQGLQFLIQYYNGEERAKGNILERFSAQQFPDLHSELNLSSLELGDSALYFCASSPPGWRETQYFGPGTRLLVL.

The chain couples TRBV6-4 to TRBJ2-1; 13 positions agree with TRBD2. CDR1 and CDR2 (germline): MRHNA, SNTAGT. V lost 6 bases, J lost 8 bases, and 4 bases stayed unmatched. This CDR3 has 14 residues. The DNA of the CDR3 is TGTGCCAGCAGCCGACTAGCGGGAGGTTATGAGCAGTTCTTC. Translated, it gives CASSRLAGGYEQFF.

This clone came up once. The chain is built from TRBV29-1 and TRBJ1-5; D not resolved. Trimming took 7 bases from V and 1 from J, leaving 11 bases between them. CDR3 size: 13 residues. Germline V gene data show CDR1 as SQVTM and CDR2 as ANQGSEA. The CDR3 loop is CSASLGSNQPQHF. CDR3 in DNA: TGCAGCGCGAGCTTGGGCAGCAATCAGCCCCAGCATTTT.

This rearrangement joins TRBV11-1 to TRBJ1-2; 9 bases agree with TRBD1. The CDR3 has 13 amino acids. Germline CDR1 is SGHAT and CDR2 is FQDESV (reference sequence). The V and J ends lost 5 bases and 8 bases, in that order; junction bases with no gene match: 6. The CDR3 bases are TGTGCCAGCAGCCGCGAAACAGGGGGCGGCTACACCTTC. Amino acid sequence: CASSRETGGGYTF.

This clone was observed once. CDR3 in amino acids: CASSQTGLNTEAFF. The CDR3 bases are TGTGCCAGCAGCCAGACAGGGCTGAACACTGAAGCTTTCTTT. The chain recombines TRBV9 with TRBJ1-1; 7 bases match TRBD1. V shed 4 bases and J 0 bases; nucleotides not matched to a gene: 3. CDR1 is SGDLS, CDR2 YYNGEE, per germline. The CDR3 length is 14 residues.

This clone was seen more than once but under ten times. The rearrangement joins TRBV7-9 to TRBJ1-1, with D unresolved. From germline, CDR1 is SEHNR and CDR2 FQNEAQ (reference sequence). This CDR3 has 15 residues. V lost 8 bases and J 1 base, leaving 17 bases between the germline ends. As DNA, the CDR3 is TGTGCCAGCTCCCTCCTCTTCATGAGGAACACTGAAGCTTTCTTT. It encodes CASSLLFMRNTEAFF.

V gene TRBV27 combines with J gene TRBJ1-1, with 8 nucleotides matching TRBD1. The CDR3 consists of 15 residues. Germline CDR1 MNHEY, CDR2 SMNVEV (reference sequence). With V trimmed by 2 bases and J by 8 bases, 10 bases remained unmatched. Written as DNA, the CDR3 is TGTGCCAGCAGTTTAATAGGACAGGGCAATAACGAAGCTTTCTTT. Translated: CASSLIGQGNNEAFF.

V gene TRBV29-1 combines with J gene TRBJ1-1; 7 nucleotides agree with TRBD1. Germline CDR1 SQVTM, CDR2 ANQGSEA. J gave up 0 bases and V 7 bases, and 5 bases lay outside the gene matches. There are 13 residues in the CDR3. The CDR3 region has the DNA TGCAGCGCCCGACAGGGAATGAACACTGAAGCTTTCTTT. Protein sequence: CSARQGMNTEAFF.

This clone was seen a handful of times. The chain recombines TRBV7-3 with TRBJ2-3; maybe TRBD2 (7 bases). CDR1 and CDR2 (germline): SGHTA, FQGTGA. With 5 bases removed from V and 2 bases from J, the gap between germline ends came to 17 bases. The CDR3 extends over 16 amino acids. This CDR3 is CASSLRGGRATDTQYF. In DNA form, the CDR3 reads TGTGCCAGCAGCCTAAGGGGGGGCCGGGCCACAGATACGCAGTATTTT.

The CDR3 loop is CASSRSRPGSEELFF. DNA of the CDR3: TGTGCCAGTAGTAGGTCCCGTCCAGGGTCGGAGGAGCTGTTTTTT. The gene calls are TRBV19 and TRBJ2-2; TRBD1 is a possible D gene (5 bases). V lost 4 bases and J lost 10, with 19 bases in between. CDR3 length equals 15 residues. CDR1 LNHDA and CDR2 SQIVND come from the germline V gene (reference sequence).

By share of the sample, this clone is medium-sized. The V and J genes are TRBV10-1 and TRBJ2-7; tentative D call: TRBD2 (6 bases). This CDR3 has 15 amino acids. V dropped 4 bases and J dropped 0 bases, with 13 bases sitting between them. The germline V gene has CDR1 WNHNN and CDR2 SYGVQD (reference sequence). CDR3 DNA sequence: TGCGCCAGCAGTGCCTCCATCGGGAGCTCCTACGAGCAGTACTTC. It encodes CASSASIGSSYEQYF.

J is TRBJ1-5 and V is TRBV6-5; a possible D gene is TRBD1 (6 bases). Germline values: CDR1 MNHEY, CDR2 SVGAGI. V was shortened by 2 bases and J by 7 bases, with 9 bases between the two germline ends. The CDR3 length is 13 residues. The CDR3 coding sequence is TGTGCCAGCAGTTACAATCAGGGGCAGCCCCAGCATTTT. Its protein product is CASSYNQGQPQHF.

The chain carries TRBV12-5 and TRBJ2-7; 12 positions match TRBD1. The CDR3 sequence is 14 residues long. The trim removed 7 bases at V and 6 bases at J, leaving 7 bases unmatched. In germline, CDR1 is LGHNT, CDR2 FRNRAP. The CDR3, as DNA: TGTGCTAGTGAATCGGGACAGGGGGCCGGCGAGCAGTACTTC. It is translated as CASESGQGAGEQYF.